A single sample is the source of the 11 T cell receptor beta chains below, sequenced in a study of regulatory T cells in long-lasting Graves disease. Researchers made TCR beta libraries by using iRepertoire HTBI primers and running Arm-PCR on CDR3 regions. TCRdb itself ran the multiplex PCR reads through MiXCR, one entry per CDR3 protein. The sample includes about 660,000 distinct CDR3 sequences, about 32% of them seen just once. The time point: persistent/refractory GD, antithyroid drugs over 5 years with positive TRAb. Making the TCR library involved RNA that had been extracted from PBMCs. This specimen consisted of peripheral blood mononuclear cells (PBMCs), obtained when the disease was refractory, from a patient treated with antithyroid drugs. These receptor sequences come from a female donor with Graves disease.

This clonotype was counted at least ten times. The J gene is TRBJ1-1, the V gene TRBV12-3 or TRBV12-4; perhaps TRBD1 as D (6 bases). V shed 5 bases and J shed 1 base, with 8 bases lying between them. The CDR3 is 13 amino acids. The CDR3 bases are TGTGCCAGCAGTCGGGACAAGAACACTGAAGCTTTCTTT. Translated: CASSRDKNTEAFF.

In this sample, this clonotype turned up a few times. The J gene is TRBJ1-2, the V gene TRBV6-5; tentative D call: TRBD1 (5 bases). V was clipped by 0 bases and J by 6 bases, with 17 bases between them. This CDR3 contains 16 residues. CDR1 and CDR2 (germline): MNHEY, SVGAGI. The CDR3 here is CASSYSRPGPGDGYTF. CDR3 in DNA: TGTGCCAGCAGTTACTCGAGGCCAGGGCCGGGGGATGGCTACACCTTC.

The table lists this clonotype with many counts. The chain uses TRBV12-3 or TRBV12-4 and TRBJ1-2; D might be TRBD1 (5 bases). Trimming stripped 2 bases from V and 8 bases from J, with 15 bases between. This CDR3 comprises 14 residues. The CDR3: CASSLYAGRNGYTF. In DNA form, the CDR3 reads TGTGCCAGCAGTTTATACGCAGGGCGCAACGGCTACACCTTC.

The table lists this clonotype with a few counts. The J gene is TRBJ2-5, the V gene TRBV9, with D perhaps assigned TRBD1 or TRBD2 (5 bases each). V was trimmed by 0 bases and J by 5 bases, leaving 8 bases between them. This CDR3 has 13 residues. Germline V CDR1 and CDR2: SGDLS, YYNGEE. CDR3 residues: CASSVEWGETQYF. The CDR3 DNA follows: TGTGCCAGCAGCGTAGAATGGGGGGAGACCCAGTACTTC.

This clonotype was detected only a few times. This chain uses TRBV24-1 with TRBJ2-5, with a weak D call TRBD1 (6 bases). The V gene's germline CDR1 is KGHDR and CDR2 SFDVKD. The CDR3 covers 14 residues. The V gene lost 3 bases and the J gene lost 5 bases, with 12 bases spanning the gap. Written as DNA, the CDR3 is TGTGCCACCAGTGATACCAGGCAGGGGGAGACCCAGTACTTC. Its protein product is CATSDTRQGETQYF.

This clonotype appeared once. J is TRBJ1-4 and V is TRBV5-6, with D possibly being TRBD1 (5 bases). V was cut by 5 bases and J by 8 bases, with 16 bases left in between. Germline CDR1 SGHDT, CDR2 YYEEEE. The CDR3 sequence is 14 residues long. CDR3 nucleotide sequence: TGTGCCAGCAGTCCTACCGGGACGCGAGAAAAACTGTTTTTT. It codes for CASSPTGTREKLFF.

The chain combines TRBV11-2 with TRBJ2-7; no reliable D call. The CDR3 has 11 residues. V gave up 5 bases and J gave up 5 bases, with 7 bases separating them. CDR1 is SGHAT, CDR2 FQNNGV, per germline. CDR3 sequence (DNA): TGTGCCAGCAGCATACCCCACGAGCAGTACTTC. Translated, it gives CASSIPHEQYF.

DNA for the CDR3: TGCGCCAGCCGGCTCATTAGCGGGCTGCGAAGGTACGAGCAGTACTTC. This gives the protein CASRLISGLRRYEQYF. The V call is TRBV5-1, the J call TRBJ2-7; 7 bases agree with TRBD2. Unmatched junction bases numbered 17, after V lost 7 bases and J lost 4 bases. The CDR3 covers 16 residues. The germline V gene has CDR1 SGHRS and CDR2 YFSETQ.

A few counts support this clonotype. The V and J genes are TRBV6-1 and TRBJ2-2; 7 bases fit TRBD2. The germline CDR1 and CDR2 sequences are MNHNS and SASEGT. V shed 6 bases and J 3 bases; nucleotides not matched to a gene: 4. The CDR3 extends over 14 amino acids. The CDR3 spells CASSPGLHTGELFF. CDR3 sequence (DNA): TGTGCCAGCAGCCCGGGACTACACACCGGGGAGCTGTTTTTT.

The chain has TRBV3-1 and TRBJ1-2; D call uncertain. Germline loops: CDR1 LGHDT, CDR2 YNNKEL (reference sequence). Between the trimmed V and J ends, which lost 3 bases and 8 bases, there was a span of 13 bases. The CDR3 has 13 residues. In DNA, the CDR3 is TGTGCCAGCAGCCATTTAACTTCACTAGGCTACACCTTC. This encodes CASSHLTSLGYTF.

Written as DNA, the CDR3 is TGTGCCAGCAGCCGTACTGTAGCGGGCCCCTCCTACGAGCAGTACTTC. Translated, it gives CASSRTVAGPSYEQYF. The chain joins TRBV3-1 to TRBJ2-7; TRBD2 matches at 7 bases. V was clipped by 4 bases and J by 0 bases; unmatched bases: 9. Germline V CDR1 and CDR2: LGHDT, YNNKEL (reference sequence). The CDR3 consists of 16 residues.